One sample yielded the 22 T cell receptor beta chains listed below, sequenced in a study of OX40 agonist ivuxolimab in advanced cancers. Repertoires were generated with immunoSEQ multiplex PCR, while TCRdb's copy carries only in-frame clones and drops some. Seen here are about 40,000 clones, roughly 90% observed once, and the top ten hold roughly 9%. The sample was CD4+ or CD8+ T cells sorted from blood, taken in a trial of the OX40 agonist ivuxolimab. These receptors all stem from an adult with an advanced solid tumor such as melanoma, head and neck, liver or kidney cancer.

V gene TRBV27 combines with J gene TRBJ2-3, with D possibly matching TRBD2 (7 bases). CDR1 and CDR2 from the germline V gene are MNHEY and SMNVEV (reference sequence). V shed 1 base and J shed 6 bases, with 11 bases lying between them. The CDR3 sequence is 14 residues long. Here the CDR3 reads CASSLLQGGDTQYF. The CDR3 region has the DNA TGTGCCAGCAGTTTATTACAGGGAGGGGATACGCAGTATTTT.

This sequence joins TRBV27 and TRBJ2-1; D uncertain. Germline V gene sequence: CDR1 MNHEY, CDR2 SMNVEV (reference sequence). This CDR3 has 14 amino acids. The V and J ends lost 8 bases and 0 bases respectively, with 11 bases between them. This chain's CDR3 is CASHRMSSYNEQFF. DNA of the CDR3: TGTGCCAGCCACCGGATGAGCTCCTACAATGAGCAGTTCTTC.

This sequence joins TRBV6-5 and TRBJ1-3, with D possibly TRBD1 on 6 matching bases. Deletions cut 0 bases from V and 0 bases from J, with 9 bases between. This CDR3 spans 16 amino acids. Looked up from germline, CDR1 is MNHEY and CDR2 is SVGAGI. The CDR3 nucleotides read TGTGCCAGCAGTTACTCGCGGGGGCACTCTGGAAACACCATATATTTT. Encoded protein: CASSYSRGHSGNTIYF.

This chain connects TRBV2 to TRBJ2-2; TRBD1 matches at 10 bases. The CDR3 consists of 15 residues. Per germline, CDR1 SNHLY and CDR2 FYNNEI. After removal of 8 bases from V and 0 bases from J, the junction contained 3 bases not matched to a gene. CDR3 sequence: CASGGQGPNTGELFF. The DNA of the CDR3 is TGTGCCAGCGGGGGACAGGGGCCGAACACCGGGGAGCTGTTTTTT.

The CDR3 loop is CASSLTGGRQDQPQHF. The DNA of the CDR3 is TGTGCCAGCAGCCTGACAGGGGGCAGGCAGGATCAGCCCCAGCATTTT. The rearrangement joins TRBV28 to TRBJ1-5, with 10 bases fitting TRBD1. Per the germline V gene, CDR1 is MDHEN and CDR2 is SYDVKM. The CDR3 is made up of 16 amino acids. Unmatched junction bases numbered 10, after V lost 6 bases and J lost 5 bases.

The CDR3 sequence: CASSQFYWTSGRVYNEQFF. For the CDR3, the DNA is TGCGCCAGCAGTCAATTCTACTGGACTAGCGGGCGTGTCTACAATGAGCAGTTCTTC. This sequence joins TRBV23-1 and TRBJ2-1; 11 bases agree with TRBD2. TRBV23-1 is an ORF; its function is uncertain. V was clipped by 1 base and J by 3 bases; unmatched bases: 11. The CDR3 covers 19 residues.

The CDR3 sequence: CASSLSGGLLEQYF. DNA of the CDR3: TGTGCCAGCAGCTTGTCGGGAGGGCTTCTCGAGCAGTACTTC. V is TRBV5-6 and J is TRBJ2-7; TRBD2 matches at 8 bases. The junction had 6 bases not matched to a gene; V was cut back by 1 base and J by 6 bases. The CDR3 has 14 residues. Germline V lookup: CDR1 SGHDT, CDR2 YYEEEE.

This rearrangement joins TRBV6-1 to TRBJ1-3; D is uncertain. The V end lost 1 base, the J end lost 0 bases, and 7 bases lay between the germline ends. Looked up from germline, CDR1 is MNHNS and CDR2 is SASEGT. This CDR3 is 15 amino acids long. The CDR3 nucleotides are TGTGCCAGCAGTGAAGAACGCAGCTCTGGAAACACCATATATTTT. Translating gives CASSEERSSGNTIYF.

The chain couples TRBV28 to TRBJ1-5; TRBD1 might be the D (6 bases). The V end was cut by 8 bases, the J end by 8 bases, with 16 bases between. This CDR3 contains 13 residues. Germline CDR1 reads MDHEN; CDR2 reads SYDVKM. CDR3 sequence: CASLMSGGKPQHF. DNA of the CDR3: TGTGCCAGCCTGATGTCCGGGGGCAAGCCCCAGCATTTT. Supplemented by reference TRBV28 and TRBJ1-5, the full variable domain reads DVKVTQSSRYLVKRTGEKVFLECVQDMDHENMFWYRQDPGLGLRLIYFSYDVKMKEKGDIPEGYSVSREKKERFSLILESASTNQTSMYLCASLMSGGKPQHFGDGTRLSIL.

This rearrangement joins TRBV2 to TRBJ2-7, with 10 bases matching TRBD1. Looked up from germline, CDR1 is SNHLY and CDR2 is FYNNEI. The CDR3 covers 13 residues. Trimming at V came to 7 bases and at J to 11 bases, leaving 11 bases not matched to a gene. The CDR3 sequence: CASKRTGGGLEYV. The CDR3 DNA is TGTGCCAGCAAGCGGACAGGGGGGGGACTGGAGTACGTC.

This sequence joins TRBV6-1 and TRBJ1-6, with 8 positions matching TRBD1. V lost 2 bases to trimming and J lost 11 bases; unmatched junction nucleotides: 14. CDR1 is MNHNS and CDR2 is SASEGT in the germline V gene. CDR3 length: 17 amino acids. This CDR3 reads CASSERDRSFLAAPLHF. In nucleotides, the CDR3 is TGTGCCAGCAGTGAACGGGACAGGAGTTTCCTAGCGGCACCCCTCCACTTT.

For this clone: At one end, the junction sequence differs from germline, possibly due to a read error. The rearrangement uses TRBV13 and TRBJ2-1; 7 bases are shared with TRBD2. Germline assignment: CDR1 PRHDT and CDR2 FYEKMQ (reference sequence). The length of the CDR3 is 16 residues. For the CDR3, the DNA is TGTGCCAGCAGCTTCCCCGGGACTAACTCCCACAATGAGCAGTTCTTC. The encoded protein is CASSFPGTNSHNEQFF. Using reference TRBV13 and TRBJ2-1 for the parts outside the CDR3, the full variable domain is AAGVIQSPRHLIKEKRETATLKCYPIPRHDTVYWYQQGPGQDPQFLISFYEKMQSDKGSIPDRFSAQQFSDYHSELNMSSLELGDSALYFCASSFPGTNSHNEQFFGPGTRLTVL.

The chain combines TRBV5-1 with TRBJ2-2; TRBD2 matches at 8 bases. V dropped 0 bases and J dropped 4; count of bases not matched to a gene: 5. The CDR3 is 16 amino acids. CDR1 and CDR2 from the germline V gene are SGHRS and YFSETQ. For the CDR3, the DNA is TGCGCCAGCAGCTTGGCGACCGGGACTAGCACCGGGGAGCTGTTTTTT. It encodes CASSLATGTSTGELFF.

The rearrangement joins TRBV19 to TRBJ2-3; TRBD1 matches 10 bases. The CDR3 consists of 16 residues. Germline lookup yields CDR1 LNHDA and CDR2 SQIVND (reference sequence). Trimming at V came to 3 bases and at J to 1 base, leaving 4 bases not matched to a gene. In DNA, the CDR3 is TGTGCCAGTAGTATGACAGGGGGCTGGGGCACAGATACGCAGTATTTT. Protein product: CASSMTGGWGTDTQYF.

The genes are TRBV4-1 and TRBJ2-1; tentatively, D is TRBD2 (6 bases). V was pared by 4 bases and J by 2 bases, with 12 bases between. The CDR3 is 15 residues long. CDR1 is MGHRA, CDR2 YSYEKL, per germline. The CDR3 DNA sequence: TGCGCCAGCAGCCCTTCGGCTAGCGCCTACAATGAGCAGTTCTTC. It translates to CASSPSASAYNEQFF.

The gene calls are TRBV9 and TRBJ2-1; possibly TRBD2 for D (7 bases). This CDR3 has 14 residues. Germline loops: CDR1 SGDLS, CDR2 YYNGEE. Deletions cut 1 base from V and 7 bases from J, with 12 bases between. Here the CDR3 DNA reads TGTGCCAGCAGCGTAAGTGGGAGGGGGAATGAGCAGTTCTTC. It specifies CASSVSGRGNEQFF. The variable domain in full, completed from reference TRBV9 and TRBJ2-1, reads DSGVTQTPKHLITATGQRVTLRCSPRSGDLSVYWYQQSLDQGLQFLIQYYNGEERAKGNILERFSAQQFPDLHSELNLSSLELGDSALYFCASSVSGRGNEQFFGPGTRLTVL.

The chain recombines TRBV7-9 with TRBJ1-1; 7 positions match TRBD1. Germline loops: CDR1 SEHNR, CDR2 FQNEAQ (reference sequence). Trimming at V came to 5 bases and at J to 0 bases, leaving 12 bases not matched to a gene. This CDR3 is built from 17 residues. Written as DNA, the CDR3 is TGTGCCAGCAGCCCGAAAGGGGGCCCGGGGTTGAACACTGAAGCTTTCTTT. It translates to CASSPKGGPGLNTEAFF. Using reference TRBV7-9 and TRBJ1-1 for the parts outside the CDR3, the full variable domain is DTGVSQNPRHKITKRGQNVTFRCDPISEHNRLYWYRQTLGQGPEFLTYFQNEAQLEKSRLLSDRFSAERPKGSFSTLEIQRTEQGDSAMYLCASSPKGGPGLNTEAFFGQGTRLTVV.

The rearrangement links TRBV5-1 to TRBJ2-1; D gene ambiguous. Germline V gene sequence: CDR1 SGHRS, CDR2 YFSETQ. The ends were cut back, 2 bases at V and 6 bases at J, with 9 bases in the middle. The CDR3 is made up of 13 amino acids. CDR3 sequence reads: CASSLTIGNEQFF. CDR3 nucleotide sequence: TGCGCCAGCAGCTTAACTATAGGCAATGAGCAGTTCTTC. The entire variable domain, with the rest obtained from reference TRBV5-1 and TRBJ2-1, is as follows: KAGVTQTPRYLIKTRGQQVTLSCSPISGHRSVSWYQQTPGQGLQFLFEYFSETQRNKGNFPGRFSGRQFSNSRSEMNVSTLELGDSALYLCASSLTIGNEQFFGPGTRLTVL.

This clone was counted a single time. The chain employs TRBV9 and TRBJ2-1; 14 bases line up with TRBD2. The length of the CDR3 is 15 residues. V shed 4 bases and J 6 bases; nucleotides not matched to a gene: 3. The germline CDR1 and CDR2 sequences are SGDLS and YYNGEE. CDR3: CASSTGTSGGNEQFF. In DNA form, the CDR3 reads TGTGCCAGCAGCACAGGGACTAGCGGGGGCAATGAGCAGTTCTTC.

The chain carries TRBV27 and TRBJ2-1; no firm D call. Germline loops: CDR1 MNHEY, CDR2 SMNVEV (reference sequence). The CDR3 consists of 16 residues. Trimming cost V 0 bases and J 3 bases, with 12 bases left between them. The CDR3 DNA reads as TGTGCCAGCAGTTTATCTTCCCCAGACAACTACAATGAGCAGTTCTTC. It is translated as CASSLSSPDNYNEQFF.

V gene TRBV4-3 combines with J gene TRBJ2-3; no clear D gene. Trimming removed 1 base at V and 0 bases at J, with 11 bases between. The germline gives CDR1 LGHNA, CDR2 YSLEER. The CDR3 loop spans 16 amino acids. CDR3 nucleotides: TGCGCCAGCAGCCAAGGGACGTGGGGTAGCACAGATACGCAGTATTTT. Translating gives CASSQGTWGSTDTQYF.

This clone occurred a few times. The CDR3 spells CASSARTGEATEAFF. Written as DNA, the CDR3 is TGTGCCAGCAGTGCCCGGACAGGGGAGGCCACTGAAGCTTTCTTT. The rearrangement uses TRBV6-1 and TRBJ1-1; 9 bases align to TRBD1. The CDR3 has 15 amino acids. V shed 4 bases, J shed 4 bases, and the junction held 7 bases outside the gene matches. Germline CDR1 and CDR2: MNHNS and SASEGT.